Each of the 18 T cell receptor beta chains below was sequenced from the same sample in a study of long-term antiretroviral therapy in people with HIV. Assay version v3.0 of immunoSEQ was used, and it was run at survey level. The table came from immunoSEQ multiplex PCR; TCRdb's copy has only in-frame clones and leaves some out. Here the sample spans over 15,000 clones, 81% being singletons. The sequences come from unsorted PBMCs, collected 0.3 years after starting antiretroviral therapy. The receptors here all came from a man aged 18 to 29 with HIV.

The V and J genes are TRBV5-6 and TRBJ2-5; the D is unclear. The CDR3 loop spans 11 amino acids. In germline, CDR1 is SGHDT, CDR2 YYEEEE. Trimming cost V 4 bases and J 5 bases, with 6 bases left between them. The CDR3 DNA is TGTGCCAGCAGCGGGGTCGAGACCCAGTACTTC. Its protein is CASSGVETQYF.

In DNA form, the CDR3 reads TGTGCCAGTACGATCTATTTGGGACAGGGTGTGGATCAGCCCCAGCATTTT. Translation: CASTIYLGQGVDQPQHF. The V call is TRBV28, the J call TRBJ1-5, with 9 bases fitting TRBD1. The CDR3 is made up of 17 amino acids. Trimming at V came to 9 bases and at J to 5 bases, leaving 17 bases not matched to a gene. The germline V gene encodes CDR1 MDHEN and CDR2 SYDVKM.

The chain carries TRBV5-1 and TRBJ2-7, with TRBD2 as a possible D gene (6 bases). Germline CDR1 is SGHRS and CDR2 is YFSETQ. Trimming left V 4 bases short and J 7 bases short, with 9 bases between. The CDR3 has 11 amino acids. For the CDR3, the DNA is TGCGCCAGCAGCGCCGGACTAGAGCAGTACTTC. Its protein product is CASSAGLEQYF.

V and J are TRBV29-1 and TRBJ2-7; D may correspond to TRBD1 or TRBD2 (5 bases each). V was pared by 4 bases and J by 6 bases, with 13 bases between. This CDR3 has 12 amino acids. Germline lookup yields CDR1 SQVTM and CDR2 ANQGSEA. The CDR3 loop is CSVGPSGTEQYF. The CDR3, as DNA: TGCAGCGTTGGACCCTCGGGGACCGAGCAGTACTTC.

The rearrangement joins TRBV27 to TRBJ2-7; D unresolved. The CDR3 runs 14 residues. Trimming cost V 1 base and J 4 bases, with 11 bases left between them. Per the germline V gene, CDR1 is MNHEY and CDR2 is SMNVEV (reference sequence). The DNA for the CDR3 is TGTGCCAGCAGTTTATTGCACAGCTTGTACGAGCAGTACTTC. Its protein product is CASSLLHSLYEQYF.

The rearrangement joins TRBV9 to TRBJ1-1; D possibly corresponds to TRBD1 (5 bases). CDR1 SGDLS and CDR2 YYNGEE come from the germline V gene. The CDR3 covers 19 residues. Trimming pared 4 bases from V and 0 bases from J, leaving 25 bases between. CDR3 sequence: CASSPHLGGRGGMNTEAFF. For the CDR3, the DNA is TGTGCCAGCAGCCCCCACTTGGGGGGGAGGGGTGGGATGAACACTGAAGCTTTCTTT. Looking up the rest from reference TRBV9 and TRBJ1-1 gives the full variable domain: DSGVTQTPKHLITATGQRVTLRCSPRSGDLSVYWYQQSLDQGLQFLIQYYNGEERAKGNILERFSAQQFPDLHSELNLSSLELGDSALYFCASSPHLGGRGGMNTEAFFGQGTRLTVV.

The chain links TRBV28 to TRBJ1-3; 7 nucleotides align to TRBD1. The CDR3 runs to 15 residues. V shed 3 bases and J 3 bases; nucleotides not matched to a gene: 5. Germline CDR1 MDHEN, CDR2 SYDVKM. The CDR3 here is CASSLRGPGGNTIYF. In nucleotides, the CDR3 is TGTGCCAGCAGTTTGAGGGGGCCGGGTGGAAACACCATATATTTT.

This clone was seen a single time. The rearrangement links TRBV5-1 to TRBJ1-5, with D possibly TRBD1 on 5 matching bases. V lost 2 bases and J lost 8, with 17 bases in between. Germline values: CDR1 SGHRS, CDR2 YFSETQ. The CDR3 runs to 15 residues. DNA for the CDR3: TGCGCCAGCAGCTTCTCCGGGACCCTCTTCGAGCCCCAGCATTTT. Protein: CASSFSGTLFEPQHF.

The chain couples TRBV20-1 to TRBJ1-1; TRBD1 is a possible D gene (5 bases). The CDR3 sequence is 11 residues long. Germline V gene data show CDR1 as DFQATT and CDR2 as SNEGSKA (reference sequence). Trimming stripped 3 bases from V and 10 bases from J, with 12 bases between. The CDR3 spells CSARDGGIAFF. As DNA, the CDR3 is TGCAGTGCTAGGGACGGGGGGATAGCTTTCTTT.

V usage is TRBV2 and J usage is TRBJ1-5; D is perhaps TRBD1 (5 bases). Per germline, CDR1 SNHLY and CDR2 FYNNEI. V gave up 5 bases and J gave up 1 base, with 12 bases separating them. The CDR3 contains 15 residues. CDR3 amino acids: CASSKGAGSNQPQHF. CDR3 nucleotides: TGTGCCAGCAGTAAAGGGGCGGGGAGCAATCAGCCCCAGCATTTT.

The table lists this clone with a count of one. The chain recombines TRBV19 with TRBJ1-2; no clear D. This CDR3 spans 14 amino acids. Germline V gene lookup returns CDR1 LNHDA and CDR2 SQIVND (reference sequence). V was pared by 5 bases and J by 1 base, with 11 bases between. In DNA form, the CDR3 reads TGTGCCAGTAGTCCTGGGGTCCTTAACTATGGCTACACCTTC. It encodes CASSPGVLNYGYTF. Supplemented by reference TRBV19 and TRBJ1-2, the full variable domain reads DGGITQSPKYLFRKEGQNVTLSCEQNLNHDAMYWYRQDPGQGLRLIYYSQIVNDFQKGDIAEGYSVSREKKESFPLTVTSAQKNPTAFYLCASSPGVLNYGYTFGSGTRLTVV.

The rearrangement links TRBV6-6 to TRBJ1-1; 7 bases fit TRBD1. V was pared by 4 bases and J by 6 bases, with 8 bases of the junction left unmatched. The CDR3 covers 14 residues. In germline, CDR1 is MNHNY, CDR2 SVGAGI (reference sequence). Here the CDR3 reads CASSLPTGEAEAFF. Here the CDR3 DNA reads TGTGCCAGCAGTTTGCCCACAGGGGAGGCTGAAGCTTTCTTT.

This chain connects TRBV11-1 to TRBJ2-7; D may match TRBD1 or TRBD2 (5 bases each). The V end lost 4 bases, the J end lost 10 bases, and 20 bases lay between the germline ends. Germline V gives CDR1 SGHAT, CDR2 FQDESV (reference sequence). This CDR3 is built from 14 residues. The CDR3 sequence: CASSSGATAATQYF. Here the CDR3 DNA reads TGTGCCAGCAGCTCCGGGGCTACGGCGGCCACCCAGTACTTC.

The chain uses TRBV5-8 and TRBJ2-1; the match to TRBD2 covers 16 bases. Germline V gene sequence: CDR1 SGHTS, CDR2 YDEGEE. The CDR3 has 17 residues. Trimming took 4 bases from V and 8 from J; bases not matched to a gene: 9. CDR3 amino acids: CASSPGTSGGVIDEQFF. CDR3 sequence (DNA): TGTGCCAGCAGCCCTGGGACTAGCGGGGGGGTTATAGATGAGCAGTTCTTC.

The chain couples TRBV4-1 to TRBJ1-2; D gene uncertain. Germline V lookup: CDR1 MGHRA, CDR2 YSYEKL. With 8 bases removed from V and 8 bases from J, the gap between germline ends came to 15 bases. The CDR3 has 12 residues. The CDR3 DNA reads TGCGCCAGCCAGGAGTTTCCGGGGGGCTACACCTTC. It codes for CASQEFPGGYTF.

This sequence joins TRBV7-9 and TRBJ2-5; D not resolved. The length of the CDR3 is 15 residues. CDR1 and CDR2 (germline): SEHNR, FQNEAQ (reference sequence). V lost 5 bases to trimming and J lost 2 bases, with 15 bases between them. In nucleotides, the CDR3 is TGTGCCAGCAGCCCTCTTTCCCACAGTCAAGAGACCCAGTACTTC. Translated: CASSPLSHSQETQYF.

The chain is built from TRBV5-1 and TRBJ1-6; 7 nucleotides line up with TRBD1. The germline V gene encodes CDR1 SGHRS and CDR2 YFSETQ. This CDR3 spans 14 amino acids. Trimming at V came to 6 bases and at J to 9 bases, leaving 9 bases not matched to a gene. CDR3 sequence reads: CASTPGEGASPLHF. The DNA of the CDR3 is TGCGCCAGCACCCCCGGGGAGGGGGCTTCACCCCTCCACTTT.

The DNA for the CDR3 is TGTGCCAGCAGCTTAAGACAGGGGTCGATCAATGAGCAGTTCTTC. Its translation: CASSLRQGSINEQFF. This rearrangement joins TRBV11-2 to TRBJ2-1; 8 bases line up with TRBD1. This CDR3 spans 15 amino acids. J was trimmed by 6 bases and V by 2 bases; bases with no gene match: 6. Germline assignment: CDR1 SGHAT and CDR2 FQNNGV.